These 20 T cell receptor beta chains were sequenced from one sample in a study of PD-L1 blockade in urothelial cancer. TCRdb keeps only in-frame clones here, not all; method: immunoSEQ multiplex PCR. The sample consists of tens of thousands of clones, less than 85% of them appearing once. Time point of the sample: pretreatment peripheral blood. The source material was PBMCs, sampled around atezolizumab (anti-PD-L1) treatment. These receptors were obtained from a man aged 65-85 years with urothelial cancer.

This clone was observed a few times. The chain carries TRBV28 and TRBJ2-1; TRBD2 might be the D (6 bases). CDR3 length equals 15 residues. V lost 8 bases and J lost 3, with 17 bases in between. Germline CDR1 MDHEN, CDR2 SYDVKM. CDR3 bases: TGTGCCAGCGGGAGTGATGGCGGGAACTACAATGAGCAGTTCTTC. Protein product: CASGSDGGNYNEQFF.

The count of this clone is one. The CDR3 loop reads CASSPEARGTGPQHF. DNA for the CDR3: TGTGCCAGCTCACCAGAAGCCAGGGGTACGGGGCCCCAGCATTTT. The J gene is TRBJ1-5, the V gene TRBV18, with D perhaps matching TRBD1 (6 bases). CDR1 is KGHSH, CDR2 LQKENI, per germline. The CDR3 is made up of 15 amino acids. Trimming shortened V by 2 bases and J by 9 bases, and 17 bases separated the two germline ends.

The V gene is TRBV5-1, the J gene TRBJ2-1, with 8 bases identical to TRBD2. Per the germline V gene, CDR1 is SGHRS and CDR2 is YFSETQ. With 3 bases clipped from V and 7 bases from J, the junction kept 18 bases outside the gene matches. The CDR3 totals 18 residues. The CDR3 spells CASSSVAGGPASGNEQFF. The CDR3 coding sequence is TGCGCCAGCAGCTCCGTGGCGGGAGGCCCAGCCTCGGGGAATGAGCAGTTCTTC.

There are a few counts of this clone. This chain uses TRBV9 with TRBJ2-1; the D gene is possibly TRBD2 (5 bases). CDR3 length: 15 amino acids. In germline, CDR1 is SGDLS, CDR2 YYNGEE. V lost 0 bases, J lost 9 bases, and 16 bases lay in between. CDR3 protein: CASSVEVSASSEQFF. The CDR3 DNA follows: TGTGCCAGCAGCGTAGAGGTTAGCGCTTCAAGTGAGCAGTTCTTC.

V and J are TRBV7-9 and TRBJ2-7, with TRBD2 matching over 8 bases. Trimming at V came to 5 bases and at J to 0 bases, leaving 12 bases not matched to a gene. CDR3 size: 17 residues. In germline, CDR1 is SEHNR, CDR2 FQNEAQ (reference sequence). CDR3 loop: CASSPPRAGGSSYEQYF. The CDR3 DNA reads TGTGCCAGCAGCCCCCCCCGGGCGGGAGGTAGCTCCTACGAGCAGTACTTC.

This clone turned up a few times. The chain uses TRBV7-6 and TRBJ2-7; the match to TRBD1 covers 8 bases. The CDR3 totals 16 residues. Per the germline V gene, CDR1 is SGHVS and CDR2 is FNYEAQ. The V and J ends lost 2 bases and 7 bases, in that order; junction bases with no gene match: 13. The CDR3 bases are TGTGCCAGCAGCTTAAGGGACAGGTTCTTGACTACAGAGCAGTACTTC. It translates to CASSLRDRFLTTEQYF. The full variable domain, with the rest looked up from reference TRBV7-6 and TRBJ2-7, is GAGVSQSPRYKVTKRGQDVALRCDPISGHVSLYWYRQALGQGPEFLTYFNYEAQQDKSGLPNDRFSAERPEGSISTLTIQRTEQRDSAMYRCASSLRDRFLTTEQYFGPGTRLTVT.

The chain uses TRBV5-1 and TRBJ2-2; D perhaps matches TRBD1 (5 bases). The CDR3 length is 15 residues. Looked up from germline, CDR1 is SGHRS and CDR2 is YFSETQ. Trimming removed 0 bases from V and 0 bases from J, with 6 bases in between. DNA for the CDR3: TGCGCCAGCAGCTTGGTAGGGGCGAACACCGGGGAGCTGTTTTTT. This gives the protein CASSLVGANTGELFF.

This clone was counted between two and nine times. The gene calls are TRBV6-6 and TRBJ1-2, with 8 bases lining up with TRBD1. CDR3 length: 14 amino acids. V was clipped by 7 bases and J by 2 bases; unmatched bases: 6. CDR1 and CDR2 (germline): MNHNY, SVGAGI (reference sequence). As DNA, the CDR3 is TGTGCCAGCACCAGACAGGGGCAGAACTATGGCTACACCTTC. It yields the protein CASTRQGQNYGYTF.

The chain combines TRBV27 with TRBJ2-2; 15 bases match TRBD2. The CDR3 is made up of 17 amino acids. Germline V gene sequence: CDR1 MNHEY, CDR2 SMNVEV (reference sequence). Unmatched junction bases numbered 5, after V lost 4 bases and J lost 5 bases. CDR3 region: CASSSGLAGGHTGELFF. The CDR3 DNA is TGTGCCAGCAGTTCGGGACTAGCGGGAGGCCATACCGGGGAGCTGTTTTTT.

The chain combines TRBV4-1 with TRBJ2-7; 11 bases match TRBD1. Germline V gene lookup returns CDR1 MGHRA and CDR2 YSYEKL. The trim removed 0 bases at V and 7 bases at J, leaving 5 bases unmatched. The CDR3 runs 15 residues. CDR3 in DNA: TGCGCCAGCAGCCAAGAAGGACAGGGGGCGCGGGAGCAGTACTTC. This translates into CASSQEGQGAREQYF.

This clone was picked up one time. This chain links TRBV10-1 with TRBJ2-5, with 11 bases fitting TRBD2. Germline values: CDR1 WNHNN, CDR2 SYGVQD (reference sequence). This CDR3 contains 16 residues. V trimming: 4 bases; J trimming: 2 bases; junction bases outside the gene matches: 6. DNA for the CDR3: TGCGCCAGCAGTGCCGGGACTAGCGGAATACAAGAGACCCAGTACTTC. This gives the protein CASSAGTSGIQETQYF.

This clone was observed a single time. J is TRBJ1-5 and V is TRBV30; D ambiguous. The germline V and J ends were trimmed by 2 bases and 1 base, with 6 bases remaining between them. The CDR3 totals 13 residues. Germline-derived CDR1 and CDR2 are GTSNPN and SVGIG (reference sequence). CDR3 amino acids: CAWSLESNQPQHF. CDR3 DNA: TGTGCCTGGAGTTTGGAGAGCAATCAGCCCCAGCATTTT.

The CDR3 loop reads CASSFGTSGSLQETQYF. In nucleotides, the CDR3 is TGTGCCAGCAGCTTCGGGACTAGCGGGAGCCTCCAAGAGACCCAGTACTTC. V gene TRBV9 combines with J gene TRBJ2-5, with TRBD2 matching over 14 bases. CDR3 length equals 17 residues. Germline V gene lookup returns CDR1 SGDLS and CDR2 YYNGEE. V dropped 4 bases and J dropped 1; count of bases not matched to a gene: 6.

The DNA for the CDR3 is TGCGCCAGCAGCCCTGGGACAGGGGCTTTCCACGAGCAGTACTTC. Protein sequence: CASSPGTGAFHEQYF. This chain links TRBV5-1 with TRBJ2-7, with TRBD1 identical over 10 bases. The germline CDR1 and CDR2 sequences are SGHRS and YFSETQ. With 4 bases clipped from V and 5 bases from J, the junction kept 9 bases outside the gene matches. The CDR3 is 15 amino acids.

The chain uses TRBV5-4 and TRBJ2-1, with 11 bases identical to TRBD2. CDR1 and CDR2 (germline): SGHNT, YYREEE (reference sequence). The CDR3 length is 13 residues. J lost 10 bases, V lost 5 bases, and 5 bases had no gene match. The CDR3 is CASSPLAGGEQFF. CDR3 coding DNA: TGTGCCAGCAGTCCTCTAGCGGGAGGCGAGCAGTTCTTC.

The rearrangement uses TRBV9 and TRBJ2-3; 14 bases line up with TRBD2. V lost 3 bases and J lost 3; bases outside the gene matches: 3. In germline, CDR1 is SGDLS, CDR2 YYNGEE. The CDR3 covers 16 residues. The CDR3 loop is CASSERLAGGTDTQYF. Here the CDR3 DNA reads TGTGCCAGCAGCGAAAGACTAGCGGGAGGGACAGATACGCAGTATTTT.

The chain couples TRBV29-1 to TRBJ1-5; D uncertain. V lost 5 bases and J lost 0, with 8 bases in between. Germline V gives CDR1 SQVTM, CDR2 ANQGSEA. The length of the CDR3 is 13 residues. The CDR3 sequence is CSVSIDSNQPQHF. CDR3 bases: TGCAGCGTTTCCATAGATAGCAATCAGCCCCAGCATTTT.

The gene calls are TRBV5-4 and TRBJ2-1; a weak D match, TRBD2 (6 bases). Germline lookup yields CDR1 SGHNT and CDR2 YYREEE (reference sequence). This CDR3 contains 15 residues. The V end lost 4 bases, the J end lost 3 bases, and 14 bases lay between the germline ends. The CDR3 bases are TGTGCCAGCAGCCGACTGGGCGGGGACTACAATGAGCAGTTCTTC. Protein sequence: CASSRLGGDYNEQFF.

This chain uses TRBV9 with TRBJ2-3, with D tentatively TRBD1 (5 bases). There are 14 residues in the CDR3. Trimming cost V 2 bases and J 0 bases, with 7 bases left between them. Germline lookup yields CDR1 SGDLS and CDR2 YYNGEE. The CDR3 sequence: CASSVQGSTDTQYF. In DNA, the CDR3 is TGTGCCAGCAGCGTTCAGGGTAGCACAGATACGCAGTATTTT.

The chain uses TRBV5-1 and TRBJ1-5; weak D call: TRBD1 (5 bases). There are 20 residues in the CDR3. The V end lost 3 bases, the J end lost 2 bases, and 27 bases lay between the germline ends. The germline V gene has CDR1 SGHRS and CDR2 YFSETQ. This CDR3 is CASSWGCSGGRAPCNQPQHF. CDR3 coding DNA: TGCGCCAGCAGCTGGGGGTGCTCCGGGGGACGGGCCCCCTGCAATCAGCCCCAGCATTTT. Together with reference TRBV5-1 and TRBJ1-5, the CDR3 gives the full variable domain: KAGVTQTPRYLIKTRGQQVTLSCSPISGHRSVSWYQQTPGQGLQFLFEYFSETQRNKGNFPGRFSGRQFSNSRSEMNVSTLELGDSALYLCASSWGCSGGRAPCNQPQHFGDGTRLSIL.